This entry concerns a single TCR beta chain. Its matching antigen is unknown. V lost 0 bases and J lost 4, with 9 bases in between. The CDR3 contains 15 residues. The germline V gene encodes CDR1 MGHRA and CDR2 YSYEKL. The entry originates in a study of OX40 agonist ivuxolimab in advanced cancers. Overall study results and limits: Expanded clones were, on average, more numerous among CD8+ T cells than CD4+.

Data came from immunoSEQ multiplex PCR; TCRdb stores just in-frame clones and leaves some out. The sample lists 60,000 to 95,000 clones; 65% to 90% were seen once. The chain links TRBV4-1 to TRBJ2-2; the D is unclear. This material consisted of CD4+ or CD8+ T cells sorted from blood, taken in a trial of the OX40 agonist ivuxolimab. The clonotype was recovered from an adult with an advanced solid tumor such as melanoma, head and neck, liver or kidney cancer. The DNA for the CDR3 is TGCGCCAGCAGCCAAGACGGCGGATCCACCGGGGAGCTGTTTTTT. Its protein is CASSQDGGSTGELFF.